This T cell receptor (beta chain) is from a study of cytomegalovirus exposure and HLA in healthy donors. Generated by immunoSEQ multiplex PCR, the TCRdb table keeps only in-frame clones and is missing some. The sample yields around 130,000 clones, roughly 90% seen once. V dropped 2 bases and J dropped 4 bases, with 8 bases sitting between them. Germline CDR1 and CDR2: MNHEY and SVGAGI. The CDR3 is 13 residues long. The TCR comes from a man between 25 and 39 years old in good health and CMV-seronegative. The sequenced sample consisted of PBMCs. The chain combines TRBV6-5 with TRBJ1-1; D is unclear. The CDR3 reads CASSYGEGTEAFF. The CDR3 region has the DNA TGTGCCAGCAGTTACGGGGAGGGCACTGAAGCTTTCTTT.